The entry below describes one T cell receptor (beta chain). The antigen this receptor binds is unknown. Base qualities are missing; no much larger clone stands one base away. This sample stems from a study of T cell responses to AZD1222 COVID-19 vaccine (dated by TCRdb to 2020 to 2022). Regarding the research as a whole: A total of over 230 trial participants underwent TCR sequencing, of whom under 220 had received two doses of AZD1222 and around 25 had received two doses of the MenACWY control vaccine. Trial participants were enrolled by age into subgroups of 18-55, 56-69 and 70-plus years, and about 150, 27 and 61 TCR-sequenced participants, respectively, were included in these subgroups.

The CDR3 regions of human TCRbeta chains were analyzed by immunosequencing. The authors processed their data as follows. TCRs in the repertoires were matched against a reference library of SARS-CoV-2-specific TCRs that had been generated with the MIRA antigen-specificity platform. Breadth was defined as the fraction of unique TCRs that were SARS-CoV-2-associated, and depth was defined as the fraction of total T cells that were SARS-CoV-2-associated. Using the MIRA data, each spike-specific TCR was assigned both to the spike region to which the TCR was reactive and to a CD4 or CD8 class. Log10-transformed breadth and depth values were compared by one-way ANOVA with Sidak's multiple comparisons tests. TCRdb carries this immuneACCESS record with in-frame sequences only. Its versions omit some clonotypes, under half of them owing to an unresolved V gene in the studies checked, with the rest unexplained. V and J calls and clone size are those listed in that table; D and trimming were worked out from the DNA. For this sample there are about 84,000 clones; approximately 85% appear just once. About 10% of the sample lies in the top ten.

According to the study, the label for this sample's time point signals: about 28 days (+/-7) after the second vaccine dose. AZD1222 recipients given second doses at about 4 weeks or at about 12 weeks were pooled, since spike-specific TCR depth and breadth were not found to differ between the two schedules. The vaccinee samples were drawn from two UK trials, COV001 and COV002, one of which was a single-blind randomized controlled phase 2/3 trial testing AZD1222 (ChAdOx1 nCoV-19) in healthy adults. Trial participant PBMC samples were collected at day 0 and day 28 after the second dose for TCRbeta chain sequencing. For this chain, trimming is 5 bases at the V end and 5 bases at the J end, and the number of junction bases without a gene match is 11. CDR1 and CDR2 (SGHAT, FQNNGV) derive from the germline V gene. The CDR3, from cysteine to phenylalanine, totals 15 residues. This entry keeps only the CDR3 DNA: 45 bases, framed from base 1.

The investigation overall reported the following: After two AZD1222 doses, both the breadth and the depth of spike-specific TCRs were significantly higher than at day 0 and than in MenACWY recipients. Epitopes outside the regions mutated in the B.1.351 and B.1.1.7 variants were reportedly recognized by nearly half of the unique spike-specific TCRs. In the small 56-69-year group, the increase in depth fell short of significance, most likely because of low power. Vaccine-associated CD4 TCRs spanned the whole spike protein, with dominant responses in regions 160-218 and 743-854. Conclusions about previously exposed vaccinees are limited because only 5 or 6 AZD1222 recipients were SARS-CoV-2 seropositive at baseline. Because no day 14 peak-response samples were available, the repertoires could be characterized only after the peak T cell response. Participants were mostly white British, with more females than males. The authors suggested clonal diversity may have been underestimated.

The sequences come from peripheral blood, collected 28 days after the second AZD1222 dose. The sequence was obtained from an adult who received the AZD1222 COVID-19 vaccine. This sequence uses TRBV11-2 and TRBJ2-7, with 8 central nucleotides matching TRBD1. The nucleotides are TGTGCCAGCAGCCCTTATGCGGGACAGGAAAACGAGCAGTACTTC. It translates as CASSPYAGQENEQYF.